The 24 T cell receptor beta chains below were found in one sample sequenced in a study of early T cells in non-severe SARS-CoV-2 infection. TCRdb redid the calling of the 5' RACE reads with MiXCR, one entry per CDR3 protein. Altogether tens of thousands of distinct CDR3 sequences are present, around 16% being singletons, with the ten largest covering roughly 4%. Sequenced here: whole blood, sampled at baseline. These receptors were obtained from an adult who was a healthcare worker with PCR-confirmed SARS-CoV-2 infection or an uninfected control (not recorded which).

The chain uses TRBV20-1 and TRBJ2-1; TRBD2 matches 7 bases. Germline trimming cut 7 bases from V and 9 bases from J; bases unmatched to any gene: 6. CDR3 size: 11 residues. The germline gives CDR1 DFQATT, CDR2 SNEGSKA (reference sequence). CDR3 nucleotides: TGCAGTGTCGCGGGAGTTGGTGAGCAGTTCTTC. Translation gives CSVAGVGEQFF.

This clonotype was observed a few times. V gene TRBV12-3 or TRBV12-4 combines with J gene TRBJ1-2; possible D gene TRBD1, 5 bases. Trimming took 4 bases from V and 4 from J, leaving 22 bases between them. This CDR3 has 17 residues. In nucleotides, the CDR3 is TGTGCCAGCAGTTCACCCCGGGACCGCGATTTAGGCTATGGCTACACCTTC. This sequence encodes CASSSPRDRDLGYGYTF.

This clonotype was seen ten or more times. The chain joins TRBV20-1 to TRBJ1-2; 7 nucleotides agree with TRBD1. The germline CDR1 and CDR2 sequences are DFQATT and SNEGSKA (reference sequence). The V and J ends lost 7 bases and 11 bases, in that order; junction bases with no gene match: 13. This CDR3 spans 12 amino acids. For the CDR3, the DNA is TGCAGTGTCTTTGACAGGGAGCCCAATTACACCTTC. This sequence encodes CSVFDREPNYTF.

V gene TRBV4-1 combines with J gene TRBJ2-7; the D is unclear. Trimming took 3 bases from V and 2 from J, leaving 8 bases between them. Germline V CDR1 and CDR2: MGHRA, YSYEKL. The CDR3 covers 13 residues. CDR3 nucleotide sequence: TGCGCCAGCAGCCAGACGGAAACCTACGAGCAGTACTTC. Its translation: CASSQTETYEQYF.

This clonotype was detected once. V usage is TRBV27 and J usage is TRBJ2-1; 7 nucleotides agree with TRBD2. From germline, CDR1 is MNHEY and CDR2 SMNVEV (reference sequence). After removal of 5 bases from V and 8 bases from J, the junction contained 6 bases not matched to a gene. There are 13 residues in the CDR3. CDR3 residues: CASSRRRGDEQFF. CDR3 bases: TGTGCCAGCAGTCGTCGACGGGGGGATGAGCAGTTCTTC.

The CDR3 here is CSAVGRSNQPQHF. The CDR3 DNA follows: TGCAGTGCCGTTGGACGGAGCAATCAGCCCCAGCATTTT. The chain joins TRBV20-1 to TRBJ1-5; D is undetermined. The V end lost 6 bases, the J end lost 1 base, and 10 bases lay between the germline ends. Germline V CDR1 and CDR2: DFQATT, SNEGSKA (reference sequence). This CDR3 comprises 13 residues.

The chain has TRBV28 and TRBJ1-5, with D perhaps TRBD1 (5 bases). From germline, CDR1 is MDHEN and CDR2 SYDVKM. Trimming removed 5 bases at V and 5 bases at J, with 16 bases between. The CDR3 spans 15 residues. The CDR3, as DNA: TGTGCCAGCAGTCCCGCCGGGACCTCGGATCAGCCCCAGCATTTT. Its protein product is CASSPAGTSDQPQHF.

The sample holds many counts of this clonotype. The DNA of the CDR3 is TGTGCCAGCAGCATCACGCGATCCACGGTCCATGAGCAGTTCTTC. It encodes CASSITRSTVHEQFF. The genes are TRBV6-5 and TRBJ2-1; D unclear. This CDR3 contains 15 residues. Germline CDR1 reads MNHEY; CDR2 reads SVGAGI. V lost 6 bases and J 8 bases, leaving 20 bases between the germline ends.

This clonotype was seen only a few times. V gene TRBV4-1 combines with J gene TRBJ2-1; TRBD1 might be the D (6 bases). Germline-derived CDR1 and CDR2 are MGHRA and YSYEKL. V lost 2 bases and J lost 15, with 20 bases in between. The CDR3 contains 14 residues. DNA of the CDR3: TGCGCCAGCAGCCAACCCCGCAGGGGCCAGACGCCGTTCTTC. This gives the protein CASSQPRRGQTPFF.

The genes are TRBV20-1 and TRBJ2-1, with 11 bases identical to TRBD2. The CDR3 runs to 15 residues. The junction had 9 bases not matched to a gene; V was cut back by 6 bases and J by 5 bases. Germline CDR1 and CDR2: DFQATT and SNEGSKA (reference sequence). CDR3 sequence reads: CSASRLAGLNNEQFF. The DNA of the CDR3 is TGCAGTGCCTCCCGACTAGCGGGACTGAACAATGAGCAGTTCTTC.

The genes are TRBV7-8 and TRBJ1-2; D may be TRBD1 (5 bases). Germline CDR1 reads SGHVS; CDR2 reads FQNEAQ. The CDR3 sequence is 13 residues long. The V end lost 1 base, the J end lost 8 bases, and 11 bases lay between the germline ends. For the CDR3, the DNA is TGTGCCAGCAGCTTAGGCGCGGGGGAGGGCTACACCTTC. Encoded protein: CASSLGAGEGYTF.

This clonotype turned up a few times. The CDR3 region has the DNA TGCAGTGCTAGTAATTCCAGGACCGGGACCGGGGAGCTGTTTTTT. Encoded protein: CSASNSRTGTGELFF. The chain employs TRBV20-1 and TRBJ2-2; unclear D gene. V shed 3 bases and J shed 5 bases, with 16 bases lying between them. This CDR3 has 15 residues. CDR1 and CDR2 (germline): DFQATT, SNEGSKA (reference sequence).

J is TRBJ2-3 and V is TRBV29-1; 10 bases line up with TRBD2. The CDR3 extends over 15 amino acids. J lost 0 bases, V lost 7 bases, and 7 bases had no gene match. CDR1 is SQVTM and CDR2 is ANQGSEA in the germline V gene. In nucleotides, the CDR3 is TGCAGCGCCACTACTAGCGGGGTTAGCACAGATACGCAGTATTTT. Translation gives CSATTSGVSTDTQYF.

This clonotype was detected only a few times. The rearrangement joins TRBV29-1 to TRBJ1-1; D is uncertain. V was cut by 0 bases and J by 5 bases, with 7 bases left in between. Germline CDR1 is SQVTM and CDR2 is ANQGSEA. CDR3 size: 12 residues. In nucleotides, the CDR3 is TGCAGCGTTGAAGACCGAGGGACTGAAGCTTTCTTT. Residues: CSVEDRGTEAFF.

In DNA, the CDR3 is TGCAGCGCCCGTGGACAGTCCTCCTACGAGCAGTACTTC. This gives the protein CSARGQSSYEQYF. The gene calls are TRBV29-1 and TRBJ2-7, with TRBD1 as a possible D gene (6 bases). CDR1 is SQVTM, CDR2 ANQGSEA, per germline. CDR3 size: 13 residues. The germline V and J ends were trimmed by 7 bases and 0 bases, with 13 bases remaining between them.

This clonotype was counted a few times. The chain carries TRBV12-3 or TRBV12-4 and TRBJ1-2, with D perhaps matching TRBD1 (5 bases). The CDR3 has 15 amino acids. V gave up 5 bases and J gave up 8 bases, with 21 bases separating them. The CDR3 sequence is CASSPRDWRVKGYTF. The DNA for the CDR3 is TGTGCCAGCAGTCCGAGGGACTGGCGCGTGAAGGGCTACACCTTC.

This clonotype was found a few times. J is TRBJ1-2 and V is TRBV24-1; no firm D call. CDR3 length: 12 amino acids. V dropped 7 bases and J dropped 9 bases, with 14 bases sitting between them. Germline-derived CDR1 and CDR2 are KGHDR and SFDVKD. The chain's CDR3 is CATRNLPRSYTF. Written as DNA, the CDR3 is TGTGCCACCAGGAACCTTCCCCGGAGCTACACCTTC.

The chain is built from TRBV24-1 and TRBJ2-4, with D unresolved. This CDR3 comprises 16 residues. Trimming cost V 3 bases and J 0 bases, with 11 bases left between them. Germline CDR1 KGHDR, CDR2 SFDVKD. CDR3 DNA: TGTGCCACCAGTGATCCCGTGGCCCCAGCCAAAAACATTCAGTACTTC. It codes for CATSDPVAPAKNIQYF.

J is TRBJ1-4 and V is TRBV7-2; possible D gene TRBD1, 5 bases. CDR1 is SGHTA and CDR2 is FQGNSA in the germline V gene. Trimming removed 5 bases at V and 2 bases at J, with 18 bases between. The CDR3 totals 17 residues. Written as DNA, the CDR3 is TGTGCCAGCAGCAACCCGGCGGGGACGGTGACTAATGAAAAACTGTTTTTT. Protein sequence: CASSNPAGTVTNEKLFF.

The gene calls are TRBV11-2 and TRBJ2-7, with TRBD1 as a possible D gene (7 bases). The CDR3 consists of 12 residues. V gave up 8 bases and J gave up 4 bases, with 12 bases separating them. The germline V gene encodes CDR1 SGHAT and CDR2 FQNNGV. Written as DNA, the CDR3 is TGTGCCAGCGGAGGGGGCCAGTACGAGCAGTACTTC. Its translation is CASGGGQYEQYF.

This chain joins TRBV20-1 and TRBJ1-2; D unresolved. V lost 0 bases and J 5 bases, leaving 4 bases between the germline ends. CDR3 length: 11 residues. The germline V gene encodes CDR1 DFQATT and CDR2 SNEGSKA (reference sequence). The CDR3 here is CSARDRYGYTF. As DNA, the CDR3 is TGCAGTGCTAGAGATCGTTATGGCTACACCTTC.

V and J are TRBV11-2 and TRBJ2-5, with 11 bases lining up with TRBD2. The V gene end was trimmed by 5 bases and the J gene end by 5 bases; junction bases not matched to a gene: 7. This CDR3 is 15 amino acids long. The germline V gene encodes CDR1 SGHAT and CDR2 FQNNGV. In nucleotides, the CDR3 is TGTGCCAGCAGCGCCACTAGCGGGAGTGACGAGACCCAGTACTTC. Translating it yields CASSATSGSDETQYF.

This clonotype appeared a single time. The chain recombines TRBV29-1 with TRBJ1-1; 7 positions agree with TRBD1. The germline V gene has CDR1 SQVTM and CDR2 ANQGSEA. The CDR3 runs to 13 residues. Trimming at V came to 8 bases and at J to 0 bases, leaving 6 bases not matched to a gene. As DNA, the CDR3 is TGCAGCTACGGACAGGCACTGAACACTGAAGCTTTCTTT. Amino acids: CSYGQALNTEAFF.

The chain combines TRBV14 with TRBJ1-4, with no clear D. Germline loops: CDR1 SGHDN, CDR2 FVKESK. The ends were cut back, 0 bases at V and 3 bases at J, with 14 bases in the middle. The length of the CDR3 is 17 residues. The CDR3 loop is CASSQDFRGGSNEKLFF. The CDR3 DNA reads TGTGCCAGCAGCCAAGACTTCCGTGGCGGATCTAATGAAAAACTGTTTTTT.